The present T cell receptor beta chain was sequenced within a study of T-cell reconstitution after alpha-beta-depleted transplantation in children. Findings of the study overall: The main origin of T-cell counts and diversity one year after transplant was newly produced T cells. Approximately two months post-transplant, alpha-beta T cells reportedly originated from several hundred expanded graft clones. Diversity of TCRbeta at day 60 was high in some patients, arising from surviving recipient T cells and thymic progenitors.

As to this clonotype: The antigen is undetermined.

The CDR3 has 13 amino acids. The V gene lost 6 bases and the J gene lost 1 base, with 12 bases spanning the gap. Germline CDR1 reads DFQATT; CDR2 reads SNEGSKA (reference sequence). Using unique molecular identifiers, the investigators prepared the TCRbeta library. From the PCR reads, TCRdb called clonotypes with MiXCR, one entry per CDR3 protein. The sample gives around 200,000 distinct CDR3 sequences, about 15% of which show up once; roughly two fifths is in the top ten. The clonotype originates from a male patient between 2 and 15 years old who had a stem cell transplant for acute lymphoblastic leukemia, so the T cells may come from the graft donor. The gene calls are TRBV20-1 and TRBJ1-1, with TRBD1 as a possible D gene (5 bases). The source was PBMCs, mostly from graft donor cells, collected 360 days after TCRalphabeta/CD19-depleted stem cell transplant. CDR3 DNA sequence: TGCAGTGCCCGGGGACGGTCGAACACTGAAGCTTTCTTT. It codes for CSARGRSNTEAFF.